The T cell receptor beta chain described here comes from a study of shared clonotypes between healthy human individuals. Per germline, CDR1 SGHTA and CDR2 FQGNSA. The CDR3 loop spans 17 amino acids. The ends were cut back, 3 bases at V and 0 bases at J, with 12 bases in the middle. The repertoire was sequenced with immunoSEQ multiplex PCR; TCRdb's copy has only in-frame clones and lacks some. The sample has about 1.5 million clones, 95% to 99% seen once; the top ten hold less than 0.55%. This chain links TRBV7-2 with TRBJ2-6, with a weak D call TRBD2 (5 bases). The sample was naive CD4+ T cells sorted from blood. The subset denotes: CD45RA+ positively selected. This sequence was found in a young man in good health. CDR3 in amino acids: CASSLRATFSGANVLTF. Here the CDR3 DNA reads TGTGCCAGCAGCTTGAGGGCTACCTTCTCTGGGGCCAACGTCCTGACTTTC. Drawing the rest from reference TRBV7-2 and TRBJ2-6, the complete variable domain is GAGVSQSPSNKVTEKGKDVELRCDPISGHTALYWYRQSLGQGLEFLIYFQGNSAPDKSGLPSDRFSAERTGGSVSTLTIQRTQQEDSAVYLCASSLRATFSGANVLTFGAGSRLTVL.